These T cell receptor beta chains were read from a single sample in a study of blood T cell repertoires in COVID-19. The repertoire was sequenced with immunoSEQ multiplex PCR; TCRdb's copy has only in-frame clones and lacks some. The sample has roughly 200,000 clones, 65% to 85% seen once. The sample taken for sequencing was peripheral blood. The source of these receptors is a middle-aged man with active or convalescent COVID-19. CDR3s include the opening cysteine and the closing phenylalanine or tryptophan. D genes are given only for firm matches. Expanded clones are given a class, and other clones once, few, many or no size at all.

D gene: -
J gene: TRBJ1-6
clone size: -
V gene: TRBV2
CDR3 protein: CASSEGRSSYNSPLHF
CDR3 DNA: TGTGCCAGCAGTGAAGGACGGAGCTCCTATAATTCACCCCTCCACTTT

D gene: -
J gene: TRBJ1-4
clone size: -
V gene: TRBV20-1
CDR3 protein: CSAPDRGELFF
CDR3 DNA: TGCAGTGCTCCGGACCGCGGGGAACTGTTTTTT

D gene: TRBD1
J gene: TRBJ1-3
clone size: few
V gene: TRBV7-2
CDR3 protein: CASSLLTGPSGNTIYF
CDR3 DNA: TGTGCCAGCAGCCTCCTGACAGGGCCCTCTGGAAACACCATATATTTT

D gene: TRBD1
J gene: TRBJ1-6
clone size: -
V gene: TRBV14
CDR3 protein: CASSSHRGNSPLHF
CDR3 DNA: TGTGCCAGCAGCTCCCACAGGGGAAATTCACCCCTCCACTTT

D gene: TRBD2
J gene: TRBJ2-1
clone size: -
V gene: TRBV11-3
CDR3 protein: CASTTLGTSGVRSYNEQFF
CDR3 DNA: TGTGCCAGCACCACCCTCGGGACTAGCGGGGTTCGCTCCTACAATGAGCAGTTCTTC

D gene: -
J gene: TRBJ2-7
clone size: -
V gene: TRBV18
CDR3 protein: CASSPADSPFYYEQYF
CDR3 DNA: TGTGCCAGCTCTCCCGCGGACAGCCCCTTTTACTACGAGCAGTACTTC

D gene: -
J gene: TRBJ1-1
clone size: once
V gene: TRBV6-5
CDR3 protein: CASSYGQAEGNTEAFF
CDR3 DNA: TGTGCCAGCAGTTACGGACAAGCGGAGGGGAACACTGAAGCTTTCTTT

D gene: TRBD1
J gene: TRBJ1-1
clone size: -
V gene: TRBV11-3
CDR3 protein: CATEPDRGTEAFF
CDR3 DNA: TGTGCCACCGAACCGGACAGGGGCACTGAAGCTTTCTTT

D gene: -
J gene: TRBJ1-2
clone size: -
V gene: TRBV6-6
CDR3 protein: CASSYSTGPALGYTF
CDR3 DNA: TGTGCCAGCAGTTATTCGACAGGACCCGCGTTAGGCTACACCTTC

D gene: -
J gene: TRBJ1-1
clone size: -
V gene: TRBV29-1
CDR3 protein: CSVVSVNTEAFF
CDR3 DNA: TGCAGCGTTGTGTCGGTGAACACTGAAGCTTTCTTT

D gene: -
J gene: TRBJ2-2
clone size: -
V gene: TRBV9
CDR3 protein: CASSNHGGAGTGELFF
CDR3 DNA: TGTGCCAGCAGCAACCATGGGGGGGCGGGCACCGGGGAGCTGTTTTTT

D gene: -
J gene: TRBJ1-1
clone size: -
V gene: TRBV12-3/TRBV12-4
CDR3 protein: CASSQDRLGEAFF
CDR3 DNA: TGTGCCAGCAGCCAAGACAGATTAGGCGAAGCTTTCTTT

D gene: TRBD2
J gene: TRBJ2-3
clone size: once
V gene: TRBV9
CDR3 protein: CASSPGLAGGPLPSGTQYF
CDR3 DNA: TGTGCCAGCAGCCCAGGACTAGCGGGAGGGCCCCTACCCTCCGGTACGCAGTATTTT

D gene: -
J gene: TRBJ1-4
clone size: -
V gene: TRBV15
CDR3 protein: CATSRGGLQEKLFF
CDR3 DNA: TGTGCCACCAGCAGAGGCGGGTTGCAGGAAAAACTGTTTTTT

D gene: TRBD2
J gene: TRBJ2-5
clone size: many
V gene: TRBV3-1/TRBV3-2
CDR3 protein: CASSHGWTSGKETQYF
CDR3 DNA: TGTGCCAGCAGCCACGGGTGGACTAGCGGGAAAGAGACCCAGTACTTC

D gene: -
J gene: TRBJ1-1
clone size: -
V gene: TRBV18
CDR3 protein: CASSPVTGGSTEAFF
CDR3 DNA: TGTGCCAGCTCACCGGTGACAGGTGGGAGCACTGAAGCTTTCTTT

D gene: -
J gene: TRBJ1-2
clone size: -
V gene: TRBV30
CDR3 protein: CAWSDSFGYTF
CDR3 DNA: TGTGCCTGGAGCGATAGTTTTGGCTACACCTTC

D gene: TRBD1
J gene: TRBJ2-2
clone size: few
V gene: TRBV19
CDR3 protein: CASSRRDRGPHGELFF
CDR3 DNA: TGTGCCAGTAGCCGCCGGGACAGGGGGCCCCACGGGGAGCTGTTTTTT

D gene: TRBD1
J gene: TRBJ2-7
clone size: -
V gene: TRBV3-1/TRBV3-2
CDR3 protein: CASSQGQGWIDEQYF
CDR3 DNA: TGTGCCAGCAGCCAAGGACAGGGGTGGATTGACGAGCAGTACTTC

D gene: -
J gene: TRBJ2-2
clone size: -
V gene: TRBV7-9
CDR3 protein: CASSAGQNRQTGELFF
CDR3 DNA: TGTGCCAGCAGCGCCGGACAGAACCGACAGACCGGGGAGCTGTTTTTT

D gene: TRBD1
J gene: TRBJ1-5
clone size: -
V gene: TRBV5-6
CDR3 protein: CASSSGTGGNQPQHF
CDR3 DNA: TGTGCCAGCAGCTCCGGGACAGGGGGCAATCAGCCCCAGCATTTT

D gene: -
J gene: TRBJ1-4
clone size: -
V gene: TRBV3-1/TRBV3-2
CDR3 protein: CASSHRTGEKLFF
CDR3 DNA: TGTGCCAGCAGCCACCGGACTGGTGAAAAACTGTTTTTT

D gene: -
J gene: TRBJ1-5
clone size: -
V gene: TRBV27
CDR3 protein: CASSFGSLSQPQHF
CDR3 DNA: TGTGCCAGCAGTTTCGGATCACTAAGTCAGCCCCAGCATTTT

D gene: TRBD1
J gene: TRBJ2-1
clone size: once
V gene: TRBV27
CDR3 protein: CASIEWAGQGNNEQFF
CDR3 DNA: TGTGCCAGCATCGAGTGGGCGGGACAGGGTAACAATGAGCAGTTCTTC

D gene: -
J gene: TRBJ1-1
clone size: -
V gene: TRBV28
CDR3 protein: CAILTGLDAEAFF
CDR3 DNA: TGTGCCATCCTAACAGGTCTAGACGCTGAAGCTTTCTTT